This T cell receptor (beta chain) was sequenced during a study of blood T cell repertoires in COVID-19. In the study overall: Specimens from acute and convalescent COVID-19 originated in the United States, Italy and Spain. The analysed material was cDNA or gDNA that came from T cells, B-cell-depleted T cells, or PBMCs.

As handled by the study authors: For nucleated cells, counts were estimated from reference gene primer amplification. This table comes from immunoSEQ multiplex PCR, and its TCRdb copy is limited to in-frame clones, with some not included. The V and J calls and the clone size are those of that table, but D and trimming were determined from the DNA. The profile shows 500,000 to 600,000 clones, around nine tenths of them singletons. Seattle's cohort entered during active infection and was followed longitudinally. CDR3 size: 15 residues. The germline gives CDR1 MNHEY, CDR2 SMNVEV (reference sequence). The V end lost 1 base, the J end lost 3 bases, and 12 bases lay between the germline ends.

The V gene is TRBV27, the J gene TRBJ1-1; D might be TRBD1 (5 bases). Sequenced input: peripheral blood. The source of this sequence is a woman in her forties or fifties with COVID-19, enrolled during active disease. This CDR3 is CASSLLTGPYTEAFF. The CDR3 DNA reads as TGTGCCAGCAGTTTATTAACAGGACCCTACACTGAAGCTTTCTTT.